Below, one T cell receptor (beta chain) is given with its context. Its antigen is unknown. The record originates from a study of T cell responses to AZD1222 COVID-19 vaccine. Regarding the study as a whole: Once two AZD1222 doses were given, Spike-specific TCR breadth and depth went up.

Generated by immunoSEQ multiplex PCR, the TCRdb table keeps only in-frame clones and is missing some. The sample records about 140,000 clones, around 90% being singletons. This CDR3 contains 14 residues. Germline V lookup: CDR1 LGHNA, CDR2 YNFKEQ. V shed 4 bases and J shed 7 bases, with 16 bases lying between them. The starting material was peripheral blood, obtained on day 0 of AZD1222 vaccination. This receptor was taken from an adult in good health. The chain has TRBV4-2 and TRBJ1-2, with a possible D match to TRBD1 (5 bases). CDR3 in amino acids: CASSPRLREIGYTF. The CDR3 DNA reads TGTGCCAGCAGCCCCCGCCTCAGGGAAATTGGCTACACCTTC.